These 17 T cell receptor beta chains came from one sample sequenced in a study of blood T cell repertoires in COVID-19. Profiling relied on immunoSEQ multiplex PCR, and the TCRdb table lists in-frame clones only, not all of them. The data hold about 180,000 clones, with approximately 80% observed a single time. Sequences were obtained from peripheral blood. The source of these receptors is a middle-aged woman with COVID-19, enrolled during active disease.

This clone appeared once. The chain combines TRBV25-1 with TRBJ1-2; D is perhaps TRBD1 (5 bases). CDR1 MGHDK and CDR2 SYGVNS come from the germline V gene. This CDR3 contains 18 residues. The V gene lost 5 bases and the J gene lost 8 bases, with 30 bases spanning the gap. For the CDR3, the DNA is TGTGCCAGCAGTCCTAAAGGGGATTGGTATGACGCCAGAGAAGGCTACACCTTC. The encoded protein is CASSPKGDWYDAREGYTF.

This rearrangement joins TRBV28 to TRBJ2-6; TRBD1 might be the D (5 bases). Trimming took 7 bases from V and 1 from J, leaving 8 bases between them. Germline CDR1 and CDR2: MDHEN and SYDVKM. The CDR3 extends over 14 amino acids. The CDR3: CASISGSGANVLTF. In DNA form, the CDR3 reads TGTGCCAGCATTTCAGGGTCTGGGGCCAACGTCCTGACTTTC.

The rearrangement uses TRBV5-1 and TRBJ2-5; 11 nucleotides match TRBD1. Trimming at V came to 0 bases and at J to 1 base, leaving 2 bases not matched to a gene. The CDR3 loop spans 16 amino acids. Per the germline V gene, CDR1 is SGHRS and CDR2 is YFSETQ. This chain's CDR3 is CASSLVGTGGQETQYF. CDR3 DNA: TGCGCCAGCAGCTTGGTAGGGACAGGGGGCCAAGAGACCCAGTACTTC. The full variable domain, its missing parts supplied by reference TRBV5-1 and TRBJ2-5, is KAGVTQTPRYLIKTRGQQVTLSCSPISGHRSVSWYQQTPGQGLQFLFEYFSETQRNKGNFPGRFSGRQFSNSRSEMNVSTLELGDSALYLCASSLVGTGGQETQYFGPGTRLLVL.

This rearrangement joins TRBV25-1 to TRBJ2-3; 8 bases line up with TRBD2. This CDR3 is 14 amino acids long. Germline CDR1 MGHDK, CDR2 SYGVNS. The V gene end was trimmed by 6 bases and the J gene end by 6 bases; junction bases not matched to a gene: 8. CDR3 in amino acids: CASRELAEGDTQYF. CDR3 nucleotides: TGTGCCAGCAGGGAACTAGCGGAGGGGGATACGCAGTATTTT.

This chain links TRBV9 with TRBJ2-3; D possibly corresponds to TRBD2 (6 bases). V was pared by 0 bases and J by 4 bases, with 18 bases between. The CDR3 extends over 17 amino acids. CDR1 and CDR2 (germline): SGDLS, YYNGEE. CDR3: CASSVVSGPSFADTQYF. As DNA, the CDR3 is TGTGCCAGCAGCGTAGTCAGCGGGCCTAGTTTCGCAGATACGCAGTATTTT.

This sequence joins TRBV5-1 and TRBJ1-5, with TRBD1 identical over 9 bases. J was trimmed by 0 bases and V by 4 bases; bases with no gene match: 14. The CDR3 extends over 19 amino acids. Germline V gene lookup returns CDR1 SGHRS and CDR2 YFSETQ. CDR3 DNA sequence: TGCGCCAGCAGCCGCCACCGGGACAGGGCCCATTATAGCAATCAGCCCCAGCATTTT. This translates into CASSRHRDRAHYSNQPQHF.

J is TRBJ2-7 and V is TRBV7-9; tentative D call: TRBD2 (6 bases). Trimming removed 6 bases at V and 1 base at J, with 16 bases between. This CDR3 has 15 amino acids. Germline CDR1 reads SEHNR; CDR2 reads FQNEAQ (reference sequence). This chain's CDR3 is CASSSLAKVSYEQYF. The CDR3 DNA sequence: TGTGCCAGCAGTTCGCTAGCGAAGGTATCCTACGAGCAGTACTTC.

Here the CDR3 DNA reads TGTGCCAGCAGCCAAGAGTCGAGCGGGAGTCAGTCAGATACGCAGTATTTT. This gives the protein CASSQESSGSQSDTQYF. The chain joins TRBV3-1 (or the pseudogene TRBV3-2) to TRBJ2-3, with 8 nucleotides matching TRBD2. The V gene end was trimmed by 0 bases and the J gene end by 4 bases; junction bases not matched to a gene: 9. This CDR3 has 17 residues. The germline gives CDR1 LGHDT, CDR2 YNNKEL (reference sequence).

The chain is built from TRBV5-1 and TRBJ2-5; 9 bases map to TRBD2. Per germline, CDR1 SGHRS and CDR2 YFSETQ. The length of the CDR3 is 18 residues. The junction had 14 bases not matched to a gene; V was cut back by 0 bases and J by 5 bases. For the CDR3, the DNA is TGCGCCAGCAGCTTGGGGCGCGATGGCGGGGGGGCCCTGGAGACCCAGTACTTC. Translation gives CASSLGRDGGGALETQYF.

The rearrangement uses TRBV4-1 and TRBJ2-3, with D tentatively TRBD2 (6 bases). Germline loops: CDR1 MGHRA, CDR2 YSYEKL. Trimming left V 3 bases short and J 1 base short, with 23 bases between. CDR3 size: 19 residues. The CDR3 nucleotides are TGCGCCAGCAGCCAGTTTAGCCCGGGAGCCCTTTTGGGCACAGATACGCAGTATTTT. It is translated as CASSQFSPGALLGTDTQYF.

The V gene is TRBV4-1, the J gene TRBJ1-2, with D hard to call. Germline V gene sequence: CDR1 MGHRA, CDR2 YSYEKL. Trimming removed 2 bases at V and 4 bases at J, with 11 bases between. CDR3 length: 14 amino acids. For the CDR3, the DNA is TGCGCCAGCAGCCAAAAGACGGGAGTCTATGGCTACACCTTC. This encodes CASSQKTGVYGYTF.

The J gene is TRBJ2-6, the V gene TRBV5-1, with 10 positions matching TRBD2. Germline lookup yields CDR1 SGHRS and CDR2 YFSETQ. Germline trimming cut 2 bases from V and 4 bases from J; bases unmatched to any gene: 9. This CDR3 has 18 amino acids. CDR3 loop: CASSLASGSLRGANVLTF. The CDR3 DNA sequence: TGCGCCAGCAGCTTAGCTAGCGGGAGTTTAAGAGGGGCCAACGTCCTGACTTTC.

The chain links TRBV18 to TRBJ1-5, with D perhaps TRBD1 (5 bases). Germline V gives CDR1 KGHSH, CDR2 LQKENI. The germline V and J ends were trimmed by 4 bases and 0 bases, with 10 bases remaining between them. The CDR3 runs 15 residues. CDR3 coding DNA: TGTGCCAGCTCACTTTCGACAGATAGCAATCAGCCCCAGCATTTT. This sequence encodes CASSLSTDSNQPQHF.

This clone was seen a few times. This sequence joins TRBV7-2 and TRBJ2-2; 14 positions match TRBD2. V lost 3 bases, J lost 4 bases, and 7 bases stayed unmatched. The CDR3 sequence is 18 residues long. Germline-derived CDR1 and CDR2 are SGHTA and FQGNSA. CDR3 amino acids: CASSFPGLAGGSTGELFF. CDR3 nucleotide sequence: TGTGCCAGCAGCTTTCCCGGACTAGCGGGAGGAAGCACCGGGGAGCTGTTTTTT.

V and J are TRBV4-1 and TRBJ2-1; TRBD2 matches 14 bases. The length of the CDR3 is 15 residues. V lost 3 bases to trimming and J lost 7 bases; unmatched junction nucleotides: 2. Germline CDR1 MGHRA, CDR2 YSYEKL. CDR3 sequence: CASSQTSGGVNEQFF. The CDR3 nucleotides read TGCGCCAGCAGCCAGACTAGCGGGGGGGTTAATGAGCAGTTCTTC.

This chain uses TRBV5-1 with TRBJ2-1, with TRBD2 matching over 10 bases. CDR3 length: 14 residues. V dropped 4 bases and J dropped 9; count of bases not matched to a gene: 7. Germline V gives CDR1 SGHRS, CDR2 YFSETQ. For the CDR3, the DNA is TGCGCCAGCAGCGCTAGCGGGAGTCGTTTTGAGCAGTTCTTC. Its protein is CASSASGSRFEQFF.

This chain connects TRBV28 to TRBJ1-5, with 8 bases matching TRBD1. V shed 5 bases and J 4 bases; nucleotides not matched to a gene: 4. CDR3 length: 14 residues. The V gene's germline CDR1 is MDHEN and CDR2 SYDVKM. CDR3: CASSTQGANQPQHF. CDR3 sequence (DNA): TGTGCCAGCAGTACGCAGGGGGCGAATCAGCCCCAGCATTTT.